The TCR beta chain under discussion was sequenced for a study of cytomegalovirus exposure and HLA in healthy donors. As for the study in general: Later analysis reported that the approximately 120 validation repertoires shared the platform of the approximately 620 first-cohort repertoires.

For this clone: Its target is not known.

Clones were sequenced by immunoSEQ multiplex PCR, and TCRdb holds only the in-frame ones, with some missing. The sample includes about 140,000 clones, approximately 84% of them seen just once. Findings of the study overall: Many donors carried some public TCRs, although rarity characterized most TCR sequences. In vitro experiments confirmed that three CMV-associated chains were specific for CMV antigens. The listing of 150 to 200 TCR beta chains classed them as cytomegalovirus-associated.

This CDR3 spans 15 amino acids. CDR1 SGHTA and CDR2 FQGNSA come from the germline V gene. V lost 5 bases, J lost 2 bases, and 3 bases stayed unmatched. The sequencing input was PBMCs. The TCR originated in a woman in her 30s in good health and CMV-seronegative. V is TRBV7-2 and J is TRBJ2-2; 9 nucleotides align to TRBD1. The CDR3 is CASSLDRGNTGELFF. CDR3 in DNA: TGTGCCAGCAGCCTGGACAGGGGTAACACCGGGGAGCTGTTTTTT.